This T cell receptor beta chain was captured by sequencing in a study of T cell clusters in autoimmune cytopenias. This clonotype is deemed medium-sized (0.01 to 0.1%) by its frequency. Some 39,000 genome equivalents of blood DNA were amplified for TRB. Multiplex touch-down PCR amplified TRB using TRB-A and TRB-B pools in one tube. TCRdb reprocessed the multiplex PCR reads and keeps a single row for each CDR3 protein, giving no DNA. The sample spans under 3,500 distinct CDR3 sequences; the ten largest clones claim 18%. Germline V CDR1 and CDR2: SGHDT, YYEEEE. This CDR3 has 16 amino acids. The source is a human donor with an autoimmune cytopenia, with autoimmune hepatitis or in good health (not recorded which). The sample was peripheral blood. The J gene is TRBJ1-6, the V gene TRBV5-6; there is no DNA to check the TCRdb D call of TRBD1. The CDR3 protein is CASSFGTGEKNSPLHF.